These 32 T cell receptor beta chains were sequenced from one sample in a study of CD8 T cells in ankylosing spondylitis. TCRdb passed the 5' RACE reads through MiXCR, listing each CDR3 protein once. The profile shows a few hundred thousand distinct CDR3 sequences, 15% to 20% of them singletons. Sample: blood, either unsorted or a sorted T cell fraction (not recorded which). The receptors here all came from a male donor with ankylosing spondylitis or in good health (not recorded which).

The V gene is TRBV6-2 or TRBV6-3, the J gene TRBJ2-5; 10 bases match TRBD2. This CDR3 spans 18 amino acids. Germline CDR1 MNHEY, CDR2 SVGEGT. V lost 0 bases to trimming and J lost 4 bases; unmatched junction nucleotides: 11. CDR3 residues: CASSYSNIPRLAGETQYF. CDR3 nucleotides: TGTGCCAGCAGTTACTCGAACATCCCCCGACTAGCGGGAGAGACCCAGTACTTC.

This clonotype was counted only a few times. The chain is built from TRBV12-3 or TRBV12-4 and TRBJ2-1; TRBD2 aligns across 8 bases. The CDR3 spans 15 residues. V trimming: 4 bases; J trimming: 5 bases; junction bases outside the gene matches: 7. CDR3 DNA: TGTGCCAGCAGTTATTGGGGCGGGAGGAACAATGAGCAGTTCTTC. Translating gives CASSYWGGRNNEQFF.

This clonotype was recorded at least ten times. This chain uses TRBV7-9 with TRBJ2-3; D not certain. This CDR3 spans 13 amino acids. The V gene's germline CDR1 is SEHNR and CDR2 FQNEAQ (reference sequence). The V gene lost 1 base and the J gene lost 5 bases, with 7 bases spanning the gap. This CDR3 is CASSLVWGDTQYF. CDR3 in DNA: TGTGCCAGCAGCTTAGTTTGGGGAGATACGCAGTATTTT.

This clonotype has a handful of counts. The rearrangement links TRBV5-1 to TRBJ2-3; no definite D call. From germline, CDR1 is SGHRS and CDR2 YFSETQ. The CDR3 runs 16 residues. V was clipped by 1 base and J by 2 bases, with 14 bases between them. In DNA, the CDR3 is TGCGCCAGCAGCTTGCTTAGTATATCCCTCACAGATACGCAGTATTTT. It specifies CASSLLSISLTDTQYF.

This clonotype was seen a handful of times. The chain recombines TRBV3-1 with TRBJ2-2; the D is unclear. Germline CDR1 is LGHDT and CDR2 is YNNKEL (reference sequence). The length of the CDR3 is 15 residues. Trimming left V 5 bases short and J 9 bases short, with 19 bases between. CDR3 amino acids: CASSSWPSSVRELFF. DNA for the CDR3: TGTGCCAGCAGCTCCTGGCCTTCCTCGGTGCGGGAGCTGTTTTTT.

This clonotype was detected only a few times. The chain carries TRBV12-3 or TRBV12-4 and TRBJ2-2, with D possibly TRBD2 on 5 matching bases. CDR3 length equals 16 residues. V lost 3 bases and J lost 0, with 11 bases in between. This CDR3 is CASSFPGNPNTGELFF. The CDR3 DNA sequence: TGTGCCAGCAGTTTTCCCGGGAATCCGAACACCGGGGAGCTGTTTTTT.

This clonotype appeared many times. The rearrangement joins TRBV18 to TRBJ2-7; no definite D call. This CDR3 has 11 residues. The V gene lost 3 bases and the J gene lost 5 bases, with 5 bases spanning the gap. Per the germline V gene, CDR1 is KGHSH and CDR2 is LQKENI. CDR3 amino acids: CASSPQDEQYF. The CDR3 DNA follows: TGTGCCAGCTCACCTCAAGACGAGCAGTACTTC.

This clonotype has more than one count but fewer than ten. The chain employs TRBV7-9 and TRBJ2-7; no clear D. CDR1 SEHNR and CDR2 FQNEAQ come from the germline V gene (reference sequence). V dropped 6 bases and J dropped 5 bases, with 17 bases sitting between them. This CDR3 spans 14 amino acids. The chain's CDR3 is CASRKVLRLDEQYF. CDR3 DNA sequence: TGTGCCAGCAGAAAGGTCTTACGCTTAGACGAGCAGTACTTC.

This clonotype was detected many times. This chain joins TRBV24-1 and TRBJ2-2, with 9 nucleotides matching TRBD1. The germline gives CDR1 KGHDR, CDR2 SFDVKD. The CDR3 length is 15 residues. With 3 bases clipped from V and 4 bases from J, the junction kept 2 bases outside the gene matches. The CDR3 is CATSDTGGGTGELFF. The CDR3 DNA is TGTGCCACCAGTGATACAGGGGGCGGCACCGGGGAGCTGTTTTTT.

This clonotype was counted between two and nine times. The chain is built from TRBV27 and TRBJ2-7; maybe TRBD2 (5 bases). The CDR3 runs 12 residues. Trimming stripped 6 bases from V and 2 bases from J, with 8 bases between. CDR1 is MNHEY, CDR2 SMNVEV, per germline (reference sequence). CDR3 amino acids: CASRKRTYEQYF. CDR3 DNA sequence: TGTGCCAGCAGGAAGCGGACCTACGAGCAGTACTTC.

This clonotype was picked up many times. The V call is TRBV14, the J call TRBJ2-7; 9 bases agree with TRBD1. The CDR3 loop spans 16 amino acids. The V gene end was trimmed by 0 bases and the J gene end by 3 bases; junction bases not matched to a gene: 6. Germline V gene lookup returns CDR1 SGHDN and CDR2 FVKESK. This CDR3 reads CASSQDIGTGSYEQYF. The CDR3 nucleotides read TGTGCCAGCAGCCAAGATATCGGGACAGGGAGCTACGAGCAGTACTTC.

The sample holds a few counts of this clonotype. The V and J genes are TRBV4-3 and TRBJ2-1, with D possibly being TRBD2 (6 bases). Per the germline V gene, CDR1 is LGHNA and CDR2 is YSLEER. With 4 bases removed from V and 5 bases from J, the gap between germline ends came to 15 bases. The CDR3 consists of 15 residues. DNA of the CDR3: TGCGCCAGCAGCCCACGCGGGGCGGGAAACAATGAGCAGTTCTTC. This translates into CASSPRGAGNNEQFF.

The chain recombines TRBV11-1 with TRBJ2-5, with 8 positions matching TRBD2. Germline V gene data show CDR1 as SGHAT and CDR2 as FQDESV (reference sequence). J gave up 0 bases and V 5 bases, and 8 bases lay outside the gene matches. The CDR3 spans 16 residues. CDR3 sequence: CASSRGGVGYQETQYF. In DNA, the CDR3 is TGTGCCAGCAGCCGGGGGGGAGTGGGTTACCAAGAGACCCAGTACTTC.

This clonotype was counted between two and nine times. CDR3 region: CASSYGRGLTEAFF. DNA of the CDR3: TGCGCCAGCAGCTACGGCAGGGGGCTCACTGAAGCTTTCTTT. V gene TRBV5-1 combines with J gene TRBJ1-1; the match to TRBD1 covers 8 bases. This CDR3 has 14 residues. Germline loops: CDR1 SGHRS, CDR2 YFSETQ. V dropped 3 bases and J dropped 4; count of bases not matched to a gene: 5.

This clonotype was counted between two and nine times. The chain uses TRBV7-6 and TRBJ2-1, with 7 bases fitting TRBD2. Germline V gene lookup returns CDR1 SGHVS and CDR2 FNYEAQ. The CDR3 runs 16 residues. Unmatched junction bases numbered 10, after V lost 2 bases and J lost 6 bases. DNA of the CDR3: TGTGCCAGCAGCTTACGGAGCGGGATTCATCCCAATGAGCAGTTCTTC. It is translated as CASSLRSGIHPNEQFF.

This clonotype was seen ten or more times. The chain recombines TRBV20-1 with TRBJ2-7; TRBD2 might be the D (6 bases). The V gene lost 0 bases and the J gene lost 0 bases, with 15 bases spanning the gap. Germline V gives CDR1 DFQATT, CDR2 SNEGSKA (reference sequence). The CDR3 sequence is 16 residues long. CDR3 bases: TGCAGTGCTAGAGACGCCCTTGGCGGGGACTCCTACGAGCAGTACTTC. This encodes CSARDALGGDSYEQYF.

This clonotype was recorded a few times. V is TRBV20-1 and J is TRBJ1-4, with 7 nucleotides matching TRBD1. CDR1 is DFQATT, CDR2 SNEGSKA, per germline (reference sequence). The CDR3 sequence is 13 residues long. J lost 8 bases, V lost 6 bases, and 9 bases had no gene match. The CDR3 coding sequence is TGCAGTGCCGCGGACAGGCTTGACGAAAAACTGTTTTTT. Translating it yields CSAADRLDEKLFF.

The table lists this clonotype with a few counts. The chain couples TRBV4-2 to TRBJ2-1, with D maybe TRBD2 (5 bases). Germline values: CDR1 LGHNA, CDR2 YNFKEQ. V was trimmed by 2 bases and J by 0 bases, leaving 14 bases between them. The CDR3 has 17 amino acids. In nucleotides, the CDR3 is TGTGCCAGCAGCCAACGCTCCGGGGATAGCTCCTACAATGAGCAGTTCTTC. Translating it yields CASSQRSGDSSYNEQFF.

The chain recombines TRBV28 with TRBJ2-1; 10 nucleotides line up with TRBD1. The germline gives CDR1 MDHEN, CDR2 SYDVKM. CDR3 length: 16 amino acids. V shed 3 bases, J shed 10 bases, and the junction held 12 bases outside the gene matches. This CDR3 reads CASSFMPGQGSREQFF. CDR3 coding DNA: TGTGCCAGCAGTTTCATGCCGGGACAGGGGTCGAGGGAGCAGTTCTTC.

The rearrangement links TRBV7-6 to TRBJ2-7; the match to TRBD1 covers 9 bases. CDR1 and CDR2 from the germline V gene are SGHVS and FNYEAQ. The CDR3 is made up of 16 amino acids. V gave up 5 bases and J gave up 6 bases; unmatched junction bases: 14. The CDR3 DNA reads TGTGCCAGCAGCCCAGTCGTGGGACAGGGACTATGCGAGCAGTACTTC. Protein: CASSPVVGQGLCEQYF.

The genes are TRBV20-1 and TRBJ2-1, with D uncertain. This CDR3 has 15 residues. The V gene lost 0 bases and the J gene lost 0 bases, with 9 bases spanning the gap. The germline CDR1 and CDR2 sequences are DFQATT and SNEGSKA (reference sequence). The CDR3 region has the DNA TGCAGTGCTAGAGACGTGGAGAGCTCCTACAATGAGCAGTTCTTC. Amino acid sequence: CSARDVESSYNEQFF.

This chain joins TRBV5-1 and TRBJ2-7; D ambiguous. The germline CDR1 and CDR2 sequences are SGHRS and YFSETQ. There are 13 residues in the CDR3. The V gene lost 5 bases and the J gene lost 2 bases, with 11 bases spanning the gap. In nucleotides, the CDR3 is TGCGCCAGCAGGTCCGATGGGACCTACGAGCAGTACTTC. Amino acids: CASRSDGTYEQYF.

This clonotype has at least ten counts. The rearrangement uses TRBV29-1 and TRBJ2-7, with 9 bases matching TRBD1. Germline V lookup: CDR1 SQVTM, CDR2 ANQGSEA. Trimming cost V 7 bases and J 6 bases; bases outside gene matches: 10. The CDR3 contains 13 residues. The CDR3 sequence is CSAKGQGGVEQYF. The CDR3 bases are TGCAGCGCAAAGGGACAGGGTGGGGTCGAGCAGTACTTC.

This clonotype was picked up a small number of times. The chain employs TRBV20-1 and TRBJ1-5, with unresolved D. Germline V gene lookup returns CDR1 DFQATT and CDR2 SNEGSKA (reference sequence). V shed 1 base and J shed 5 bases, with 18 bases lying between them. The CDR3 has 16 residues. The CDR3 sequence is CSARVLTSSVHQPQHF. The DNA of the CDR3 is TGCAGTGCTAGAGTGTTGACTTCGTCCGTCCATCAGCCCCAGCATTTT.

Many counts were recorded for this clonotype. The chain carries TRBV20-1 and TRBJ2-7, with 10 bases fitting TRBD2. This CDR3 contains 14 residues. Germline-derived CDR1 and CDR2 are DFQATT and SNEGSKA (reference sequence). The V gene end was trimmed by 1 base and the J gene end by 4 bases; junction bases not matched to a gene: 4. The CDR3 region has the DNA TGCAGTGCTAGAGCCCCTAGCGGGGGATACGAGCAGTACTTC. Translated: CSARAPSGGYEQYF.

This clonotype has only a few counts. The genes are TRBV20-1 and TRBJ2-1; 7 nucleotides line up with TRBD2. CDR1 and CDR2 from the germline V gene are DFQATT and SNEGSKA (reference sequence). The CDR3 contains 18 residues. V was clipped by 6 bases and J by 8 bases; unmatched bases: 25. This chain's CDR3 is CSAEAPPSGREGIDEQFF. CDR3 sequence (DNA): TGCAGTGCAGAGGCCCCGCCTAGCGGTAGAGAAGGTATCGATGAGCAGTTCTTC.

This clonotype was recorded a few times. The chain recombines TRBV4-2 with TRBJ2-7; 13 bases align to TRBD2. V gave up 1 base and J gave up 2 bases; unmatched junction bases: 5. The germline V gene has CDR1 LGHNA and CDR2 YNFKEQ. The CDR3 loop spans 17 amino acids. The DNA of the CDR3 is TGTGCCAGCAGCCAAGGGGACGGACTAGCGGGGGCCTACGAGCAGTACTTC. Protein sequence: CASSQGDGLAGAYEQYF.

This clonotype came up many times. V usage is TRBV20-1 and J usage is TRBJ1-2; maybe TRBD1 (6 bases). V lost 1 base and J 8 bases, leaving 20 bases between the germline ends. The length of the CDR3 is 15 residues. Germline CDR1 reads DFQATT; CDR2 reads SNEGSKA (reference sequence). CDR3 sequence: CSARGPDSLQSGYTF. CDR3 bases: TGCAGTGCTAGAGGTCCGGACAGTCTTCAAAGCGGCTACACCTTC.

This chain connects TRBV29-1 to TRBJ1-2; D unresolved. V was shortened by 3 bases and J by 8 bases, with 13 bases between the two germline ends. CDR3 size: 12 residues. Germline CDR1 reads SQVTM; CDR2 reads ANQGSEA. The CDR3: CSVDPPTDGYTF. DNA of the CDR3: TGCAGCGTTGACCCTCCGACCGACGGCTACACCTTC.

This sequence joins TRBV9 and TRBJ2-7, with D tentatively TRBD1 (6 bases). The V and J ends lost 3 bases and 0 bases respectively, with 22 bases between them. CDR1 is SGDLS and CDR2 is YYNGEE in the germline V gene. CDR3 size: 18 residues. The CDR3 sequence: CASSASSTTGQSSYEQYF. The CDR3, as DNA: TGTGCCAGCAGCGCTTCTTCTACCACGGGACAAAGCTCCTACGAGCAGTACTTC.

The V call is TRBV20-1, the J call TRBJ2-5; 7 nucleotides match TRBD1. The CDR3 loop spans 13 amino acids. Germline V CDR1 and CDR2: DFQATT, SNEGSKA (reference sequence). Germline trimming cut 6 bases from V and 5 bases from J; bases unmatched to any gene: 9. The CDR3 loop reads CSAEQGSVETQYF. CDR3 DNA: TGCAGTGCGGAACAGGGGTCCGTGGAGACCCAGTACTTC.

This rearrangement joins TRBV5-1 to TRBJ2-2, with 9 bases lining up with TRBD2. In germline, CDR1 is SGHRS, CDR2 YFSETQ. The CDR3 runs 15 residues. The J segment lost 6 bases and the V segment lost 1 base, leaving 4 bases of the junction unmatched. The CDR3 sequence: CASSLLSGSPGELFF. As DNA, the CDR3 is TGCGCCAGCAGCTTGCTTAGCGGGAGTCCCGGGGAGCTGTTTTTT.